Each of the 2 T cell receptor beta chains below was sequenced from the same sample in a study of long-term antiretroviral therapy in people with HIV. Survey-level resolution applied to immunoSEQ assay v3.0. Libraries were prepared by immunoSEQ multiplex PCR; TCRdb keeps only in-frame clonotypes and omits some of them. The table lists about 32,000 clones, 95% to 98% of them singletons, with about 1.9% in the top ten. Sequenced material: unsorted PBMCs, taken 7.6 years after starting antiretroviral therapy. These receptor sequences come from a man under 40 with HIV.

This clone was seen only once. The chain joins TRBV7-9 to TRBJ2-7; TRBD1 aligns across 7 bases. Looked up from germline, CDR1 is SEHNR and CDR2 is FQNEAQ (reference sequence). The V gene end was trimmed by 5 bases and the J gene end by 7 bases; junction bases not matched to a gene: 11. The CDR3 is made up of 14 amino acids. The CDR3 nucleotides are TGTGCCAGCAGCCCGCACGACAGGGCCGGAGAGCAGTACTTC. Its protein product is CASSPHDRAGEQYF.

This chain joins TRBV25-1 and TRBJ1-6; D unresolved. The V gene's germline CDR1 is MGHDK and CDR2 SYGVNS. V was trimmed by 9 bases and J by 7 bases, leaving 10 bases between them. CDR3 size: 12 residues. CDR3 sequence (DNA): TGTGCCAGTCAAGACCCGAATTCACCCCTCCACTTT. Translating gives CASQDPNSPLHF.